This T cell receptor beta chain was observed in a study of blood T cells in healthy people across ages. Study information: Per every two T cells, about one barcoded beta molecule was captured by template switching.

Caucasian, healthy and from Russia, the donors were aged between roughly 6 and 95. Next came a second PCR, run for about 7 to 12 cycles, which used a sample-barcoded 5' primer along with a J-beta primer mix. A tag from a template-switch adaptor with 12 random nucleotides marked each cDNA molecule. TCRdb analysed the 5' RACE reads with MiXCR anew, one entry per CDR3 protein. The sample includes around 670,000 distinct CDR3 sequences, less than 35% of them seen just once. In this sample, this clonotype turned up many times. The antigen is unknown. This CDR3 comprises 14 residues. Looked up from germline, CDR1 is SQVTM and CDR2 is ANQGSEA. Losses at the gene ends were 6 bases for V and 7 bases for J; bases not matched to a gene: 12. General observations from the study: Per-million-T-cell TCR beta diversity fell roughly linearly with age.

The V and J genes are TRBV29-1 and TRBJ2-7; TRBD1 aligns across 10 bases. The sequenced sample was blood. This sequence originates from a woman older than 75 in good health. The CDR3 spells CSVRDRGVPWEQYF. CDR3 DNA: TGCAGCGTCCGGGACAGGGGTGTACCGTGGGAGCAGTACTTC.